The clone carrying this T cell receptor beta chain came up a few times. Its matching antigen is unknown. Each donor was a Caucasian adult residing in Nashville, Tennessee. This entry comes from a study of shared clonotypes between healthy human individuals. Across the whole study: Donor composition was two women and three men, aged 18 to 49.

CDR1 and CDR2 from the germline V gene are MDHEN and SYDVKM. V shed 2 bases, J shed 6 bases, and the junction held 8 bases outside the gene matches. This CDR3 region has 17 residues. The assay was immunoSEQ multiplex PCR, and TCRdb's table has in-frame clones only and misses some. The sample carries roughly 1,000,000 clones, around 82% recorded once. Study conclusions and caveats: Naive CD4 clonotypes overlapped across a handful of donors at around 4.8%.

This chain links TRBV28 with TRBJ2-2, with 11 positions matching TRBD2. Sample: memory CD4+ T cells from PBMCs. Subset meaning: CD45RA-negative fraction. The TCR was taken from a man aged 18 to 29 in good health. Some clones in this sample may be carry-over from other donors' samples. This CDR3 reads CASSLRLAGYPAGELFF. CDR3 coding DNA: TGTGCCAGCAGTTTAAGACTAGCGGGATATCCGGCCGGGGAGCTGTTTTTT. The whole variable domain, remainder taken from reference TRBV28 and TRBJ2-2, is DVKVTQSSRYLVKRTGEKVFLECVQDMDHENMFWYRQDPGLGLRLIYFSYDVKMKEKGDIPEGYSVSREKKERFSLILESASTNQTSMYLCASSLRLAGYPAGELFFGEGSRLTVL.